This is a list of T cell receptor beta chains from one sample in a study of blood T cell repertoires in COVID-19. Repertoires were generated with immunoSEQ multiplex PCR, while TCRdb's copy carries only in-frame clones and drops some. This sample yields about 270,000 clones, of which roughly 90% are seen a single time; approximately 3% belongs to the top ten. The specimen was PBMCs or T cells enriched from blood (not recorded which). Every receptor here comes from a woman in her 50s who had recovered from COVID-19. Each CDR3 is given with its conserved first and last residue. The order of the fields is clone size, J gene, D gene, V gene, CDR3 protein, CDR3 DNA. D genes are given only for firm matches. The size field is filled for only some rows; it gives once, few, many or a size class.

. TRBJ1-1 . TRBV19 CASRDSQNTEAFF TGTGCCAGTAGGGACAGCCAGAACACTGAAGCTTTCTTT
. TRBJ1-5 . TRBV11-1 CASSLGPGRGNQPQHF TGTGCCAGCAGCTTAGGCCCCGGCCGGGGGAATCAGCCCCAGCATTTT
. TRBJ2-5 . TRBV15 CATSRKPTGKETQYF TGTGCCACCAGCAGAAAACCTACAGGGAAAGAGACCCAGTACTTC
. TRBJ1-3 TRBD1 TRBV27 CAKIFRDRAGNTIYF TGTGCCAAAATATTCCGGGACAGGGCTGGAAACACCATATATTTT
few TRBJ1-1 . TRBV11-1 CASSLGQGNTEAFF TGTGCCAGCAGCTTGGGCCAGGGGAATACTGAAGCTTTCTTT
. TRBJ2-1 TRBD1 TRBV9 CASSVGRDRVNEQFF TGTGCCAGCAGCGTAGGTCGGGACAGGGTCAATGAGCAGTTCTTC
. TRBJ1-3 TRBD1 TRBV6-1 CASSEAGTVSGNTIYF TGTGCCAGCAGTGAAGCGGGGACAGTCTCTGGAAACACCATATATTTT
. TRBJ2-1 TRBD2 TRBV6-2/TRBV6-3 CASSEYSGSPNEQFF TGTGCCAGCAGCGAATATAGCGGGAGCCCCAATGAGCAGTTCTTC
. TRBJ1-1 . TRBV6-6 CASSYSGPTEAFF TGTGCCAGCAGTTACTCGGGGCCCACTGAAGCTTTCTTT
. TRBJ2-5 TRBD2 TRBV5-1 CASSDTSGSETQYF TGCGCCAGCAGCGACACTAGCGGGTCCGAGACCCAGTACTTC
. TRBJ2-7 . TRBV18 CASSPTTYEQYF TGTGCCAGCTCACCCACTACCTACGAGCAGTACTTC
. TRBJ1-2 . TRBV7-9 CASSLEPTRGGYTF TGTGCCAGCAGCTTAGAACCCACGCGGGGAGGCTACACCTTC
. TRBJ2-6 . TRBV28 CASRDTISSGANVLTF TGTGCCAGCAGAGACACCATTAGCTCTGGGGCCAACGTCCTGACTTTC
. TRBJ1-5 TRBD1 TRBV5-1 CASSARDSFSQDPQHF TGCGCCAGCAGCGCCCGGGACAGCTTTTCGCAGGACCCCCAGCATTTT
. TRBJ1-6 TRBD1 TRBV11-2 CASSFTRGNSPLHF TGTGCCAGCAGCTTTACCAGGGGGAATTCACCCCTCCACTTT
. TRBJ1-6 . TRBV9 CASSVGAGYNSPLHF TGTGCCAGCAGCGTAGGGGCAGGGTACAATTCACCCCTCCACTTT
. TRBJ2-2 . TRBV7-3 CASSLNRRTGELFF TGTGCCAGCAGCTTGAACAGGAGAACCGGGGAGCTGTTTTTT
. TRBJ1-2 TRBD1 TRBV5-1 CASSPQGQGYTF TGCGCCAGCAGCCCACAGGGGCAGGGCTACACCTTC
few TRBJ1-3 . TRBV19 CASNPGLGNTIYF TGTGCCAGTAATCCGGGACTTGGAAACACCATATATTTT
. TRBJ1-5 . TRBV19 CASSQIRSGNSNQPQHF TGTGCCAGTAGTCAAATCCGGTCAGGGAATAGCAATCAGCCCCAGCATTTT
. TRBJ1-5 . TRBV6-5 CASTPVRGNNQPQHF TGTGCCAGCACCCCCGTGAGGGGGAACAATCAGCCCCAGCATTTT
. TRBJ1-1 . TRBV27 CASSLSLSGSEAFF TGTGCCAGCAGTTTATCGTTGTCGGGATCTGAAGCTTTCTTT
. TRBJ2-1 TRBD2 TRBV7-2 CASSPVASGPLSYNEQFF TGTGCCAGCAGCCCTGTGGCTAGCGGGCCCCTCAGCTACAATGAGCAGTTCTTC
many TRBJ1-2 . TRBV7-2 CASSLVGQGYGYTF TGTGCCAGCAGCTTAGTTGGCCAGGGGTACGGCTACACCTTC
. TRBJ1-1 TRBD1 TRBV6-5 CASSYSSQTGPTEAFF TGTGCCAGCAGTTATTCTAGTCAGACAGGGCCCACTGAAGCTTTCTTT
. TRBJ2-7 TRBD2 TRBV7-6 CASSFGAGGPREQYF TGTGCCAGCAGCTTCGGAGCGGGAGGGCCTCGCGAGCAGTACTTC
few TRBJ2-7 . TRBV6-6 CASRDIWSYEQYF TGTGCCAGCCGGGACATTTGGTCCTACGAGCAGTACTTC
few TRBJ2-2 TRBD2 TRBV5-1 CASSLGLAGAVGELFF TGCGCCAGCAGCTTGGGTCTAGCGGGGGCCGTCGGGGAGCTGTTTTTT
. TRBJ1-1 . TRBV5-1 CASSPIAPAAEAFF TGCGCCAGCAGCCCTATAGCCCCTGCCGCTGAAGCTTTCTTT
. TRBJ2-1 TRBD1 TRBV5-6 CASIETGSYNEQFF TGTGCCAGCATCGAGACAGGGTCATATAATGAGCAGTTCTTC
. TRBJ1-5 TRBD1 TRBV7-9 CASSSRQGPQHF TGTGCCAGCAGCTCCAGACAGGGGCCCCAGCATTTT
. TRBJ1-1 TRBD1 TRBV2 CASSKGGQGRSEAFF TGTGCCAGCAGTAAGGGGGGACAGGGAAGATCTGAAGCTTTCTTT
once TRBJ2-7 TRBD2 TRBV6-5 CASGRTSSYEQYF TGTGCCAGCGGTAGGACTAGCAGCTACGAGCAGTACTTC
. TRBJ2-1 . TRBV1 CTSSQELGGNYYNEQFF TGCACCAGCAGCCAAGAATTGGGGGGTAACTACTACAATGAGCAGTTCTTC
few TRBJ2-5 . TRBV9 CASSADGAGIETQYF TGTGCCAGCAGCGCCGATGGGGCTGGGATTGAGACCCAGTACTTC
. TRBJ2-3 . TRBV28 CASSPRGLYTYF TGTGCCAGCAGTCCCCGGGGATTATACACGTATTTT